There are many counts of the clone carrying this T cell receptor beta chain. Its antigen is currently unknown. Researchers took RNA transcripts and amplified the TCR beta CDR3 regions from them. An initial round of RT-PCR targeting the TCR CDR3 relied on the HTBI primer set. TCRdb re-analysed the multiplex PCR reads in MiXCR, keeping a single row per CDR3 protein. The sample comprises under 400,000 distinct CDR3 sequences, around 23% of which are singletons, and around half rests with the top ten. These data originate in a study of T cells in Graves' hyperthyroidism and ophthalmopathy. Study-wide points: In the blood, most expanded thyroid clonotypes above 0.001 appeared as well.

V shed 3 bases and J shed 1 base, with 15 bases lying between them. The germline V gene has CDR1 MGHRA and CDR2 YSYEKL. The CDR3 extends over 16 amino acids. Each 10 ml fresh peripheral blood draw supplied the PBMCs. The source of this sequence is a woman aged 50 to 65 with Graves' hyperthyroidism. The sample consisted of blood. The rearrangement uses TRBV4-1 and TRBJ1-1; D is unresolved. The CDR3 DNA reads as TGCGCCAGCAGCCAGGGCCCGGGAGGGAAGAACACTGAAGCTTTCTTT. Its protein product is CASSQGPGGKNTEAFF.